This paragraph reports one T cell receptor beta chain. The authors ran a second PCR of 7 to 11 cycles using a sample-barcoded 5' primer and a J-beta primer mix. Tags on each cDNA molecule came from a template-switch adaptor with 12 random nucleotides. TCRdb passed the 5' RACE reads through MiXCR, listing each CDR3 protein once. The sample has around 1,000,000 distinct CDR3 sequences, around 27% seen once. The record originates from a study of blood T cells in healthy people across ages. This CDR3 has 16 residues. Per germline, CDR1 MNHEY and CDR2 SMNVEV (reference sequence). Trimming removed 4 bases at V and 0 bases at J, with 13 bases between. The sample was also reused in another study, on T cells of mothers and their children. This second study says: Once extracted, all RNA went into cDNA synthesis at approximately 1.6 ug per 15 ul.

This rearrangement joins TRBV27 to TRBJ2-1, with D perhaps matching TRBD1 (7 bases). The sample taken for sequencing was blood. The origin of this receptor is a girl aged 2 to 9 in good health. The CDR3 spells CASSSGGPSSYNEQFF. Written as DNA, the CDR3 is TGTGCCAGCAGTTCAGGGGGGCCTAGCTCCTACAATGAGCAGTTCTTC.